The 10 T cell receptor beta chains reported below all come from one sample, sequenced in a study of blood T cell repertoires in COVID-19. The data were produced by immunoSEQ multiplex PCR, yet TCRdb's version contains in-frame clones alone and is incomplete. The table records 250,000 to 400,000 clones, around 85% of them present only once. Material for sequencing was PBMCs or T cells enriched from blood (not recorded which). Receptors originate from a woman in her thirties who had been exposed to COVID-19.

This chain connects TRBV6-1 to TRBJ1-5; D is perhaps TRBD1 (5 bases). Per germline, CDR1 MNHNS and CDR2 SASEGT. The CDR3 contains 14 residues. V was pared by 1 base and J by 7 bases, with 11 bases between. The CDR3 sequence: CASSEGQGQQPQHF. In DNA form, the CDR3 reads TGTGCCAGCAGTGAAGGGCAGGGTCAGCAGCCCCAGCATTTT.

The chain joins TRBV7-9 to TRBJ2-7, with D possibly being TRBD1 (6 bases). CDR3 length: 13 amino acids. Trimming took 5 bases from V and 4 from J, leaving 12 bases between them. Germline V gene data show CDR1 as SEHNR and CDR2 as FQNEAQ (reference sequence). In nucleotides, the CDR3 is TGTGCCAGCAGCGTTACACAGGGATACGAGCAGTACTTC. Translated, it gives CASSVTQGYEQYF.

V is TRBV24-1 and J is TRBJ2-2; 7 bases are a match to TRBD1. The ends lost 7 bases at V and 4 bases at J; junction bases unmatched: 5. This CDR3 is built from 14 residues. Germline V gene lookup returns CDR1 KGHDR and CDR2 SFDVKD. The CDR3: CATRTGVSTGELFF. The CDR3 nucleotides are TGTGCCACCAGAACAGGGGTCAGCACCGGGGAGCTGTTTTTT.

The J gene is TRBJ1-5, the V gene TRBV6-1, with D tentatively TRBD1 (6 bases). V lost 1 base and J 2 bases, leaving 12 bases between the germline ends. The CDR3 totals 16 residues. Germline V lookup: CDR1 MNHNS, CDR2 SASEGT. CDR3 residues: CASSEEGVFGNQPQHF. In nucleotides, the CDR3 is TGTGCCAGCAGTGAAGAGGGGGTCTTTGGCAATCAGCCCCAGCATTTT.

This clone has only a few counts. This sample also contains other DNA sequences that code for the same CDR3. The rearrangement links TRBV7-3 to TRBJ1-6; 11 nucleotides line up with TRBD1. Germline CDR1 reads SGHTA; CDR2 reads FQGTGA. V was clipped by 2 bases and J by 9 bases; unmatched bases: 0. The CDR3 runs to 14 residues. In DNA form, the CDR3 reads TGTGCCAGCAGCTTAGGGACAGGGGGTTCACCCCTCCACTTT. Its translation is CASSLGTGGSPLHF.

This clone showed up just once. This chain links TRBV7-3 with TRBJ1-5; D perhaps matches TRBD1 (5 bases). The germline gives CDR1 SGHTA, CDR2 FQGTGA. The CDR3 consists of 17 residues. The V end was cut by 3 bases, the J end by 3 bases, with 18 bases between. The CDR3 sequence: CASSFDGHTSLNQPQHF. CDR3 nucleotides: TGTGCCAGCAGCTTCGACGGACACACGAGCCTCAATCAGCCCCAGCATTTT.

This rearrangement joins TRBV27 to TRBJ2-1; TRBD1 agrees at 9 bases. Germline CDR1 reads MNHEY; CDR2 reads SMNVEV (reference sequence). The junction had 4 bases not matched to a gene; V was cut back by 2 bases and J by 2 bases. The CDR3 is 16 amino acids. For the CDR3, the DNA is TGTGCCAGCAGTTTACTCGGGACAGGGACCTACAATGAGCAGTTCTTC. It is translated as CASSLLGTGTYNEQFF.

The chain employs TRBV18 and TRBJ1-4; D call uncertain. V gave up 0 bases and J gave up 8 bases, with 13 bases separating them. This CDR3 has 15 amino acids. In germline, CDR1 is KGHSH, CDR2 LQKENI. The CDR3 spells CASSPPRQSGEKLFF. The CDR3 DNA reads TGTGCCAGCTCACCACCGAGGCAGAGCGGGGAAAAACTGTTTTTT.

This chain uses TRBV11-2 with TRBJ2-7; D call uncertain. Trimming removed 5 bases from V and 7 bases from J, with 12 bases in between. The CDR3 is 12 amino acids. Germline V gene lookup returns CDR1 SGHAT and CDR2 FQNNGV. CDR3 in DNA: TGTGCCAGCAGCCCCAGAAGCAGGGAGCAGTACTTC. It specifies CASSPRSREQYF. Together with reference TRBV11-2 and TRBJ2-7, the CDR3 gives the full variable domain: EAGVAQSPRYKIIEKRQSVAFWCNPISGHATLYWYQQILGQGPKLLIQFQNNGVVDDSQLPKDRFSAERLKGVDSTLKIQPAKLEDSAVYLCASSPRSREQYFGPGTRLTVT.

This chain uses TRBV2 with TRBJ2-1, with 11 positions matching TRBD2. This CDR3 region has 16 residues. V shed 1 base and J 1 base; nucleotides not matched to a gene: 0. Germline-derived CDR1 and CDR2 are SNHLY and FYNNEI. The CDR3 DNA sequence: TGTGCCAGCAGTGAAGGACTAGCGGGGTCCTACAATGAGCAGTTCTTC. Its translation is CASSEGLAGSYNEQFF.